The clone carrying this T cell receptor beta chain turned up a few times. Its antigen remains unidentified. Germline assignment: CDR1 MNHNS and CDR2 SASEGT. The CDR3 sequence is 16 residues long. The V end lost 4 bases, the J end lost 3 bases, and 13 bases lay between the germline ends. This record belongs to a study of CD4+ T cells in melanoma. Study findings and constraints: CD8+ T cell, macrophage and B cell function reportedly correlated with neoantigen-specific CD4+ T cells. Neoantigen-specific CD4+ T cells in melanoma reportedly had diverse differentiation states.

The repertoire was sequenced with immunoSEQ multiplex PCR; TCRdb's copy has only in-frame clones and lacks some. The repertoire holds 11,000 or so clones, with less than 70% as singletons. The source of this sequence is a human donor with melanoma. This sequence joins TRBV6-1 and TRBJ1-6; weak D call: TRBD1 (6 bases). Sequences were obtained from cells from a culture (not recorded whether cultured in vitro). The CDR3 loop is CASSVGTFFYNSPLHF. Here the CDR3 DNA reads TGTGCCAGCAGTGTTGGGACATTCTTCTATAATTCACCCCTCCACTTT.